This is a list of T cell receptor beta chains from one sample in a study of blood T cell repertoires in COVID-19. The repertoire was sequenced with immunoSEQ multiplex PCR; TCRdb's copy has only in-frame clones and lacks some. This table holds hundreds of thousands of clones, 90% found once. Sequenced: PBMCs or T cells enriched from blood (not recorded which). These receptors were taken from a man between 60 and 75 years old who had recovered from COVID-19. Each CDR3 is given with its conserved first and last residue. D genes are given only for firm matches. The size of a clone is reported for some rows only, either as once, few or many, or as a class for expanded clones.

J gene: TRBJ1-3; CDR3 length: 15; V gene: TRBV2; clone size: .; D gene: .; CDR3 DNA: TGTGCCAGCAGTGAAGGCGTGAGCTCTGGAAACACCATATATTTT; CDR3 protein: CASSEGVSSGNTIYF
J gene: TRBJ2-1; CDR3 length: 16; V gene: TRBV12-5; clone size: .; D gene: TRBD1; CDR3 DNA: TGTGCTAGTGGTCGGCTCTATGGACAGGGGGCATATGAGCAGTTCTTC; CDR3 protein: CASGRLYGQGAYEQFF
J gene: TRBJ1-2; CDR3 length: 13; V gene: TRBV15; clone size: .; D gene: .; CDR3 DNA: TGTGCCACCAGCAGAGATACCACCGGTGGCTACACCTTC; CDR3 protein: CATSRDTTGGYTF
J gene: TRBJ1-2; CDR3 length: 13; V gene: TRBV5-5; clone size: .; D gene: .; CDR3 DNA: TGTGCCAGCAGCTGGGGTGGGGGCGGAGGCTACACCTTC; CDR3 protein: CASSWGGGGGYTF
J gene: TRBJ2-1; CDR3 length: 16; V gene: TRBV29-1; clone size: .; D gene: TRBD2; CDR3 DNA: TGCAGCGTTGAAGTTCCCCTAGCGGGATCCTACAATGAGCAGTTCTTC; CDR3 protein: CSVEVPLAGSYNEQFF
J gene: TRBJ2-3; CDR3 length: 16; V gene: TRBV3-1/TRBV3-2; clone size: .; D gene: TRBD2; CDR3 DNA: TGTGCCAGCAGCCAAATGGGAGGGACTAGCACAGATACGCAGTATTTT; CDR3 protein: CASSQMGGTSTDTQYF
J gene: TRBJ2-7; CDR3 length: 14; V gene: TRBV19; clone size: .; D gene: .; CDR3 DNA: TGTGCCAGTAGTGCGGCGACTTTCCCCTACGAGCAGTACTTC; CDR3 protein: CASSAATFPYEQYF
J gene: TRBJ2-2; CDR3 length: 15; V gene: TRBV2; clone size: .; D gene: TRBD1; CDR3 DNA: TGTGCCACCACCAAGGACAGGGTGAACACCGGGGAGCTGTTTTTT; CDR3 protein: CATTKDRVNTGELFF
J gene: TRBJ2-7; CDR3 length: 13; V gene: TRBV2; clone size: .; D gene: TRBD1; CDR3 DNA: TGTGCCAGCAGTGGGGACAGTCCCTACGAGCAGTACTTC; CDR3 protein: CASSGDSPYEQYF
J gene: TRBJ2-1; CDR3 length: 16; V gene: TRBV7-9; clone size: .; D gene: TRBD1; CDR3 DNA: TGTGCCAGCAGCTTAGCCGGACAGGGGGTTTCGGATGAGCAGTTCTTC; CDR3 protein: CASSLAGQGVSDEQFF
J gene: TRBJ1-5; CDR3 length: 12; V gene: TRBV20-1; clone size: .; D gene: .; CDR3 DNA: TGCAGTGCTAGTGGGTTCGGTCAGCCCCAGCATTTT; CDR3 protein: CSASGFGQPQHF
J gene: TRBJ2-7; CDR3 length: 14; V gene: TRBV14; clone size: few; D gene: .; CDR3 DNA: TGTGCCAGCAGCCGATTTTCAGGGTCCTACGAGCAGTACTTC; CDR3 protein: CASSRFSGSYEQYF
J gene: TRBJ2-5; CDR3 length: 14; V gene: TRBV7-9; clone size: .; D gene: .; CDR3 DNA: TGTGCCAGCAGCTTATCAGGGATTACAGAGACCCAGTACTTC; CDR3 protein: CASSLSGITETQYF
J gene: TRBJ1-2; CDR3 length: 12; V gene: TRBV6-5; clone size: .; D gene: .; CDR3 DNA: TGTGCCAGCAGCGCGGCCGGGGGTGGCTACACCTTC; CDR3 protein: CASSAAGGGYTF
J gene: TRBJ1-6; CDR3 length: 14; V gene: TRBV27; clone size: .; D gene: .; CDR3 DNA: TGTGCCAGCAAAGGTTGGCCGGGAAATTCACCCCTCCACTTT; CDR3 protein: CASKGWPGNSPLHF
J gene: TRBJ2-5; CDR3 length: 15; V gene: TRBV7-6; clone size: .; D gene: .; CDR3 DNA: TGTGCCAGCAGCTTAGGAAGATCTAGCAAAGAGACCCAGTACTTC; CDR3 protein: CASSLGRSSKETQYF